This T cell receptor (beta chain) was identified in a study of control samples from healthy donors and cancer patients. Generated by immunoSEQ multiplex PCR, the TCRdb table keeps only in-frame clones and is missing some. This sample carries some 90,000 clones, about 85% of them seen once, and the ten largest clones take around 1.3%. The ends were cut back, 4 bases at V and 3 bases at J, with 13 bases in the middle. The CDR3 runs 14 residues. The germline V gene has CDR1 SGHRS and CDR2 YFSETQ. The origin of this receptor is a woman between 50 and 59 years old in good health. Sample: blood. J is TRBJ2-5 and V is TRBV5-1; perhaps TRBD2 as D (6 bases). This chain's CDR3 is CASSLAPGEETQYF. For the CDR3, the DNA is TGCGCCAGCAGCCTCGCCCCGGGGGAAGAGACCCAGTACTTC.